The present TCR beta chain was sequenced within a study of blood T cell repertoires in COVID-19. Looking at the study overall: The United States, Italy and Spain supplied acute and convalescent COVID-19 samples.

Only a few counts were recorded for this clone. Original analysis: It was from reference gene primer amplification that nucleated cell counts were estimated. The protocol was immunoSEQ multiplex PCR, while the TCRdb copy is restricted to in-frame clones and leaves out a portion. V and J calls and clone size follow that table, whereas D and trimming were derived from the DNA. This repertoire shows 300,000 to 500,000 clones, over 75% found once; its top ten account for around 0.91%. The cohort comprised adults aged 18 to 89 years residing in approximately 22 US areas. Self-reported history from a screening survey and questionnaire set each donor's cohort. The CDR3 contains 11 residues. Germline V gene lookup returns CDR1 SNHLY and CDR2 FYNNEI. Trimming left V 4 bases short and J 8 bases short, with 8 bases between.

Sequencing input: PBMCs or T cells enriched from blood (not recorded which). This receptor was obtained from a woman in her twenties or thirties with acute COVID-19. The V gene is TRBV2, the J gene TRBJ1-1; D is ambiguous. The CDR3 is CASSVQVEAFF. In DNA, the CDR3 is TGTGCCAGCAGTGTCCAGGTGGAAGCTTTCTTT.